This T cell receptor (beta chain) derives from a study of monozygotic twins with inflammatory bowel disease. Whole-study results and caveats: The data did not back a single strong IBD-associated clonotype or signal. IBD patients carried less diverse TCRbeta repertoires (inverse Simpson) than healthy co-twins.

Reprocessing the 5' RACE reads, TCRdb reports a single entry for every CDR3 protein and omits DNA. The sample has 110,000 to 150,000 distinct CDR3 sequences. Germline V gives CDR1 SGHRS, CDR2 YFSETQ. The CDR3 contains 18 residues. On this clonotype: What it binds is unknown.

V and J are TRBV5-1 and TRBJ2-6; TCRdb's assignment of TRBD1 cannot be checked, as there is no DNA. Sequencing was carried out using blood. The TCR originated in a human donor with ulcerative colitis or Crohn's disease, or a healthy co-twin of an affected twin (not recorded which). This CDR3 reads CASSLEPPRSSGANVLTF.